This T cell receptor (beta chain) was profiled in a study of long-term antiretroviral therapy in people with HIV. A v3.0 immunoSEQ assay was performed at survey level. The protocol was immunoSEQ multiplex PCR, while the TCRdb copy is restricted to in-frame clones and leaves out a portion. The sample includes tens of thousands of clones, 76% seen only once; the top ten take about 11%. This TCR was sampled from a woman aged 40-49 years with HIV. Sequenced material: unsorted PBMCs, taken 1.1 years before starting antiretroviral therapy.

CDR3 in amino acids: CAGGGGRGETQYF. For the CDR3, the DNA is TGTGCCGGGGGCGGGGGAAGGGGAGAGACCCAGTACTTC. The genes are TRBV6-6 and TRBJ2-5; the D gene is possibly TRBD2 (7 bases). V was pared by 11 bases and J by 4 bases, with 17 bases between. The CDR3 is made up of 13 amino acids. Germline lookup yields CDR1 MNHNY and CDR2 SVGAGI (reference sequence).